These 30 T cell receptor beta chains were sequenced from one sample in a study of regulatory T cells in long-lasting Graves disease. Combining iRepertoire HTBI primers with Arm-PCR of CDR3 regions, the authors built TCR beta libraries. TCRdb ran MiXCR on the multiplex PCR reads and lists one entry per CDR3 protein. The sample includes 600,000 to 800,000 distinct CDR3 sequences, about 32% of them seen just once. Documented time point: persistent/refractory GD, antithyroid drugs over 5 years with positive TRAb. The authors made the TCR library using RNA they extracted from PBMCs. Sequencing was performed on peripheral blood mononuclear cells (PBMCs), taken when the disease was refractory, from a patient treated with antithyroid drugs. These receptors were obtained from a female donor with Graves disease.

The V call is TRBV12-3 or TRBV12-4, the J call TRBJ1-5; 10 nucleotides agree with TRBD1. V trimming: 7 bases; J trimming: 6 bases; junction bases outside the gene matches: 9. This CDR3 has 15 amino acids. This CDR3 reads CASKNPGQGSQPQHF. CDR3 sequence (DNA): TGTGCCAGCAAGAACCCGGGACAGGGGAGTCAGCCCCAGCATTTT.

As to this clonotype: A read error may account for a junction end that differs from germline. The chain combines TRBV6-4 with TRBJ1-2; D is unresolved. The germline V gene has CDR1 MRHNA and CDR2 SNTAGT. The CDR3 runs 14 residues. Here the CDR3 reads CASSYSGGWSGYTF. CDR3 sequence (DNA): TGTGCCAGCAGTTACTCGGGCGGGTGGAGTGGCTACACCTTC.

There are many counts of this clonotype. The chain uses TRBV28 and TRBJ2-5; D is possibly TRBD2 (6 bases). The germline V gene encodes CDR1 MDHEN and CDR2 SYDVKM. Deletions cut 6 bases from V and 5 bases from J, with 22 bases between. There are 16 residues in the CDR3. CDR3 nucleotide sequence: TGTGCCAGCAGCTCGGTGGGCGGGACGAGGGGTGAGACCCAGTACTTC. This gives the protein CASSSVGGTRGETQYF.

The table lists this clonotype with a few counts. The chain recombines TRBV19 with TRBJ2-2; no definite D call. The CDR3 is 14 amino acids. V was clipped by 5 bases and J by 0 bases, with 7 bases between them. Germline CDR1 LNHDA, CDR2 SQIVND (reference sequence). CDR3 protein: CASSLPTNTGELFF. DNA for the CDR3: TGTGCCAGTAGTCTACCTACGAACACCGGGGAGCTGTTTTTT.

The count of this clonotype is one. V gene TRBV5-6 combines with J gene TRBJ1-3; 7 bases map to TRBD1. The germline gives CDR1 SGHDT, CDR2 YYEEEE. This CDR3 contains 16 residues. V shed 1 base and J 2 bases; nucleotides not matched to a gene: 6. For the CDR3, the DNA is TGTGCCAGCAGCTTGATTGCCGACAGGGCTGGAAACACCATATATTTT. This gives the protein CASSLIADRAGNTIYF.

The chain carries TRBV20-1 and TRBJ2-3, with D tentatively TRBD2 (5 bases). There are 13 residues in the CDR3. Germline loops: CDR1 DFQATT, CDR2 SNEGSKA (reference sequence). V was cut by 3 bases and J by 4 bases, with 11 bases left in between. The CDR3 loop reads CSARDTRSDTQYF. The CDR3 DNA follows: TGCAGTGCTAGGGATACTAGATCAGATACGCAGTATTTT.

The chain joins TRBV20-1 to TRBJ1-6; the D is unclear. V shed 6 bases and J shed 7 bases, with 13 bases lying between them. From germline, CDR1 is DFQATT and CDR2 SNEGSKA (reference sequence). The CDR3 covers 13 residues. CDR3 nucleotides: TGCAGTGCCCTCCATGGAGGGAATTCACCCCTCCACTTT. Its protein is CSALHGGNSPLHF.

This CDR3 is CSVSSRRLTEAFF. The DNA for the CDR3 is TGCAGCGTTTCCTCCCGACGGCTCACTGAAGCTTTCTTT. The chain carries TRBV29-1 and TRBJ1-1, with D hard to call. The CDR3 has 13 amino acids. Germline CDR1 and CDR2: SQVTM and ANQGSEA. Trimming removed 5 bases at V and 4 bases at J, with 14 bases between. Together with reference TRBV29-1 and TRBJ1-1, the CDR3 gives the full variable domain: SAVISQKPSRDICQRGTSLTIQCQVDSQVTMMFWYRQQPGQSLTLIATANQGSEATYESGFVIDKFPISRPNLTFSTLTVSNMSPEDSSIYLCSVSSRRLTEAFFGQGTRLTVV.

This clonotype was counted at least ten times. As DNA, the CDR3 is TGTGCCAGCAGCGGGACAGGGTATTCACCCCTCCACTTT. It is translated as CASSGTGYSPLHF. The chain has TRBV3-1 and TRBJ1-6; 9 bases fit TRBD1. V dropped 5 bases and J dropped 8; count of bases not matched to a gene: 1. The CDR3 sequence is 13 residues long. Germline assignment: CDR1 LGHDT and CDR2 YNNKEL (reference sequence).

The J gene is TRBJ2-7, the V gene TRBV2; no firm D call. Germline lookup yields CDR1 SNHLY and CDR2 FYNNEI. With 6 bases removed from V and 3 bases from J, the gap between germline ends came to 18 bases. The CDR3 is 15 residues long. The CDR3 sequence is CASREIRAERYEQYF. CDR3 DNA sequence: TGTGCCAGCAGGGAAATCCGGGCCGAACGCTACGAGCAGTACTTC.

The V gene is TRBV7-9, the J gene TRBJ2-2, with 11 bases lining up with TRBD2. The V gene end was trimmed by 8 bases and the J gene end by 4 bases; junction bases not matched to a gene: 6. From germline, CDR1 is SEHNR and CDR2 FQNEAQ (reference sequence). The CDR3 is 15 amino acids. The CDR3 here is CASSGLAGLTGELFF. For the CDR3, the DNA is TGTGCCAGCTCAGGACTAGCGGGCCTCACCGGGGAGCTGTTTTTT.

The CDR3 DNA is TGTGCCAGCAGTTTAATCCAGACAAGCTCCTACGAGCAGTACTTC. This encodes CASSLIQTSSYEQYF. The chain joins TRBV12-3 or TRBV12-4 to TRBJ2-7, with D unclear. This CDR3 is 15 amino acids long. The V and J ends lost 2 bases and 0 bases respectively, with 11 bases between them.

V and J are TRBV7-9 and TRBJ2-7; possibly TRBD2 for D (6 bases). Trimming took 5 bases from V and 3 from J, leaving 17 bases between them. This CDR3 is built from 15 residues. Germline V gene sequence: CDR1 SEHNR, CDR2 FQNEAQ (reference sequence). CDR3 nucleotides: TGTGCCAGCAGCGCCCCCGGGACTCTGTTCTACGAGCAGTACTTC. Protein sequence: CASSAPGTLFYEQYF.

This clonotype has ten or more counts. The genes are TRBV12-3 or TRBV12-4 and TRBJ1-1, with 9 bases identical to TRBD1. There are 14 residues in the CDR3. J gave up 4 bases and V 6 bases, and 6 bases lay outside the gene matches. The CDR3 sequence: CASRGTGYGTEAFF. The DNA for the CDR3 is TGTGCCAGCAGGGGGACAGGGTACGGCACTGAAGCTTTCTTT.

The rearrangement joins TRBV25-1 to TRBJ2-7; D is possibly TRBD2 (6 bases). Germline V CDR1 and CDR2: MGHDK, SYGVNS. The ends were cut back, 8 bases at V and 3 bases at J, with 14 bases in the middle. CDR3 length equals 13 residues. The CDR3: CASSLGTFYEQYF. CDR3 bases: TGTGCCAGCTCTCTCGGGACTTTCTACGAGCAGTACTTC.

This clonotype has at least ten counts. The chain uses TRBV28 and TRBJ1-2; D gene unclear. The CDR3 spans 13 residues. The V gene's germline CDR1 is MDHEN and CDR2 SYDVKM. V gave up 3 bases and J gave up 3 bases, with 8 bases separating them. The CDR3 loop reads CASSFPGYYGYTF. The CDR3 nucleotides read TGTGCCAGCAGTTTTCCGGGGTACTATGGCTACACCTTC.

This chain joins TRBV5-6 and TRBJ1-1; 9 bases are a match to TRBD1. Trimming cost V 0 bases and J 0 bases; bases outside gene matches: 3. CDR1 and CDR2 from the germline V gene are SGHDT and YYEEEE. The CDR3 extends over 16 amino acids. Written as DNA, the CDR3 is TGTGCCAGCAGCTTGGGACAGGGGGGTCTGAACACTGAAGCTTTCTTT. It is translated as CASSLGQGGLNTEAFF.

This clonotype was observed a few times. This sequence joins TRBV7-2 and TRBJ2-1, with 7 bases aligning to TRBD2. There are 15 residues in the CDR3. CDR1 and CDR2 from the germline V gene are SGHTA and FQGNSA. Trimming took 6 bases from V and 1 from J; bases not matched to a gene: 6. CDR3 in amino acids: CASSTTSTSYNEQFF. The CDR3 nucleotides read TGTGCCAGCAGTACGACTAGCACATCCTACAATGAGCAGTTCTTC.

The gene calls are TRBV20-1 and TRBJ2-5; TRBD2 matches at 7 bases. V lost 6 bases, J lost 5 bases, and 18 bases stayed unmatched. Germline V CDR1 and CDR2: DFQATT, SNEGSKA (reference sequence). CDR3 size: 16 residues. CDR3: CSAADEGLADLETQYF. The CDR3 DNA follows: TGCAGTGCAGCCGATGAGGGCCTAGCGGACCTCGAGACCCAGTACTTC.

This chain joins TRBV11-2 and TRBJ1-1, with a tentative D call TRBD1 (5 bases). Germline V gene sequence: CDR1 SGHAT, CDR2 FQNNGV. V was trimmed by 6 bases and J by 4 bases, leaving 15 bases between them. This CDR3 is built from 14 residues. CDR3 sequence: CASRGTRDGTEAFF. The CDR3 DNA is TGTGCCAGCAGGGGGACCAGGGATGGCACTGAAGCTTTCTTT.

CDR3: CASSFNRLAANTGELFF. CDR3 bases: TGTGCCAGCAGTTTTAATAGACTAGCAGCGAACACCGGGGAGCTGTTTTTT. V gene TRBV27 combines with J gene TRBJ2-2, with TRBD2 identical over 7 bases. The trim removed 3 bases at V and 0 bases at J, leaving 7 bases unmatched. The CDR3 is 17 amino acids. Germline values: CDR1 MNHEY, CDR2 SMNVEV (reference sequence).

The chain carries TRBV5-1 and TRBJ1-2; D might be TRBD1 (6 bases). V lost 0 bases and J lost 2, with 14 bases in between. Germline values: CDR1 SGHRS, CDR2 YFSETQ. This CDR3 region has 16 residues. The CDR3 protein is CASSLEASGANYGYTF. CDR3 sequence (DNA): TGCGCCAGCAGCTTGGAGGCCTCGGGGGCCAACTATGGCTACACCTTC.

There are a few counts of this clonotype. The chain couples TRBV30 to TRBJ2-7, with D perhaps TRBD2 (6 bases). Trimming took 5 bases from V and 6 from J, leaving 8 bases between them. Germline CDR1 is GTSNPN and CDR2 is SVGIG (reference sequence). The CDR3 extends over 10 amino acids. In DNA form, the CDR3 reads TGTGCCTGGGGCGGGGTCGAGCAGTACTTC. The encoded protein is CAWGGVEQYF.

This clonotype was observed a few times. The gene calls are TRBV4-2 and TRBJ1-1, with 9 bases matching TRBD1. This CDR3 has 14 residues. The germline V gene has CDR1 LGHNA and CDR2 YNFKEQ. The V gene end was trimmed by 3 bases and the J gene end by 3 bases; junction bases not matched to a gene: 2. CDR3 amino acids: CASSQGDRDTEAFF. The DNA of the CDR3 is TGTGCCAGCAGCCAGGGGGACAGGGACACTGAAGCTTTCTTT.

This sequence joins TRBV20-1 and TRBJ1-5; TRBD1 agrees at 11 bases. Germline V gene data show CDR1 as DFQATT and CDR2 as SNEGSKA (reference sequence). The CDR3 is made up of 15 amino acids. Losses at the gene ends were 6 bases for V and 0 bases for J; bases not matched to a gene: 4. For the CDR3, the DNA is TGCAGTGCCCGGACAGGGGGCTTTAGCAATCAGCCCCAGCATTTT. The encoded protein is CSARTGGFSNQPQHF.

The CDR3 nucleotides are TGTGCCTGGAACGGCCCGAAGGGTGGCTACACCTTC. Translation gives CAWNGPKGGYTF. V gene TRBV30 combines with J gene TRBJ1-2; no reliable D call. CDR3 length: 12 residues. Germline V CDR1 and CDR2: GTSNPN, SVGIG (reference sequence). V was pared by 4 bases and J by 7 bases, with 13 bases between.

This clonotype was seen a few times. The J gene is TRBJ2-5, the V gene TRBV20-1, with TRBD1 matching over 8 bases. Germline V gene data show CDR1 as DFQATT and CDR2 as SNEGSKA (reference sequence). The V gene end was trimmed by 6 bases and the J gene end by 0 bases; junction bases not matched to a gene: 15. This CDR3 spans 17 amino acids. Here the CDR3 reads CSARGTWQGANQETQYF. CDR3 coding DNA: TGCAGTGCCCGCGGGACCTGGCAGGGGGCAAACCAAGAGACCCAGTACTTC.

The rearrangement joins TRBV6-2 or TRBV6-3 to TRBJ1-2, with 11 bases aligning to TRBD1. The trim removed 6 bases at V and 8 bases at J, leaving 5 bases unmatched. The CDR3 length is 13 residues. Germline V gives CDR1 MNHEY, CDR2 SVGEGT. This CDR3 is CASRMDRGRGYTF. In DNA, the CDR3 is TGTGCCAGCAGGATGGACAGGGGGCGAGGCTACACCTTC.

This clonotype occurred a few times. The chain joins TRBV20-1 to TRBJ1-1, with D unresolved. The CDR3 has 11 amino acids. The germline CDR1 and CDR2 sequences are DFQATT and SNEGSKA (reference sequence). The germline V and J ends were trimmed by 4 bases and 3 bases, with 6 bases remaining between them. The CDR3 sequence: CSATAYTEAFF. In nucleotides, the CDR3 is TGCAGTGCTACGGCCTACACTGAAGCTTTCTTT.

The J gene is TRBJ2-7, the V gene TRBV28, with D unresolved. This CDR3 is built from 15 residues. The germline CDR1 and CDR2 sequences are MDHEN and SYDVKM. The V gene lost 3 bases and the J gene lost 3 bases, with 15 bases spanning the gap. The CDR3 DNA reads as TGTGCCAGCAGTTTCCCGACAACGTTAATCTACGAGCAGTACTTC. Its protein product is CASSFPTTLIYEQYF.